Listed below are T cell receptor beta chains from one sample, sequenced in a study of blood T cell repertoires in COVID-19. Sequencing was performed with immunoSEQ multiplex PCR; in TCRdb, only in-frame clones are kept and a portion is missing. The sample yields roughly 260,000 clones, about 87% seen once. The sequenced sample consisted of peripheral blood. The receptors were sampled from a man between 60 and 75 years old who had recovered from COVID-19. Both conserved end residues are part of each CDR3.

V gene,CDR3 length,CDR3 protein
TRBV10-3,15,CAINTGRDRGPEQYF
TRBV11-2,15,CASSARQALNTEAFF
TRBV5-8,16,CASSPRQGARNTEAFF
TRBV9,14,CASSVGRVAYEQYF
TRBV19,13,CASTLANTGELFF
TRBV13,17,CASSLRGQGFAKNIQYF
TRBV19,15,CASNTGGAGSYEQYF
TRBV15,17,CATSRLVGAGQGYEQYF
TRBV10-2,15,CASSEWMTGTYEQYF
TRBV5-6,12,CASSTGAYEQYF